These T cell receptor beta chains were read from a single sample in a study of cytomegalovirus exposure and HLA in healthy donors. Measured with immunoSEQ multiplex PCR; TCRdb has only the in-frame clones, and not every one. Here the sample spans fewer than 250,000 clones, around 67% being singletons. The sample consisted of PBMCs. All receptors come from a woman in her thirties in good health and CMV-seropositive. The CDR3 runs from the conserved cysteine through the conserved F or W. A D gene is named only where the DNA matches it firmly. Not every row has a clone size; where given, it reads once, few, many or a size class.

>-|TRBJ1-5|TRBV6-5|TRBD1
CASSSRDRGNQPQHF
TGTGCCAGCAGTTCTCGGGACAGGGGGAATCAGCCCCAGCATTTT
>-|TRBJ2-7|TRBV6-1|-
CASSPTYEQYF
TGTGCCAGCAGCCCTACTTACGAGCAGTACTTC
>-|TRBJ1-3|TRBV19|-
CASSHRASGNTIYF
TGTGCCAGTAGTCACCGCGCCTCTGGAAACACCATATATTTT
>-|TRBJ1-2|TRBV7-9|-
CASSLRDSGGYGYTF
TGTGCCAGCAGCTTGCGGGACTCTGGCGGCTATGGCTACACCTTC
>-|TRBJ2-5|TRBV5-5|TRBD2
CASSPGLAGKETQYF
TGTGCCAGCAGCCCGGGACTAGCGGGGAAAGAGACCCAGTACTTC
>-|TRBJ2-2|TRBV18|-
CASSPRAGALFF
TGTGCCAGCTCACCACGGGCAGGGGCGCTGTTTTTT
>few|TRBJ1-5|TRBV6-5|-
CASSPAGGSNQPQHF
TGTGCCAGCAGCCCGGCGGGGGGAAGCAATCAGCCCCAGCATTTT
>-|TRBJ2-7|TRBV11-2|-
CASSLDITYEQYF
TGTGCCAGCAGCTTAGATATAACCTACGAGCAGTACTTC
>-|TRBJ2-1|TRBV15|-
CAVTGAGEQFF
TGTGCCGTGACAGGTGCCGGTGAGCAGTTCTTC
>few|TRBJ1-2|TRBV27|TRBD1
CASSSQQGVGGYTF
TGTGCCAGCAGTTCCCAACAGGGGGTAGGGGGCTACACCTTC
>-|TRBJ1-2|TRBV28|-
CASNNLEHYGYTF
TGTGCCAGCAATAATCTAGAGCACTATGGCTACACCTTC
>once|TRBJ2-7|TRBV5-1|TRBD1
CASSFQGARYEQYF
TGCGCCAGCAGCTTCCAGGGGGCGCGGTACGAGCAGTACTTC
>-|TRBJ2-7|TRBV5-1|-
CASRRDSYEQYF
TGCGCCAGCAGGCGGGACAGTTACGAGCAGTACTTC
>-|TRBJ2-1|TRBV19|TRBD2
CASSISGLAGTNEQFF
TGTGCCAGTAGTATCTCCGGACTAGCGGGAACAAATGAGCAGTTCTTC
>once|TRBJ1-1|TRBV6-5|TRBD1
CASARSGTANTEAFF
TGTGCCAGCGCACGCTCCGGGACAGCGAACACTGAAGCTTTCTTT
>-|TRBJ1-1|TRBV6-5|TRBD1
CASSRTGLNTEAFF
TGTGCCAGCAGTCGGACAGGGTTGAACACTGAAGCTTTCTTT
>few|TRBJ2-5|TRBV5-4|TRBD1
CASSLQGAETQYF
TGTGCCAGCAGCCTACAGGGGGCAGAGACCCAGTACTTC
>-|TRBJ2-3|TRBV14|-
CASSQVRGTDTQYF
TGTGCCAGCAGCCAAGTGAGGGGCACAGATACGCAGTATTTT
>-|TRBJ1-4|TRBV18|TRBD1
CASSPTGQPNEKLFF
TGTGCCAGCTCACCGACGGGACAGCCGAATGAAAAACTGTTTTTT
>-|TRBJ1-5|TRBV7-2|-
CASSLQGFDNQPQHF
TGTGCCAGCAGCTTACAGGGATTTGACAATCAGCCCCAGCATTTT
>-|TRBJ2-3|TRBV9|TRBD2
CASSAQLAGGTDTQYF
TGTGCCAGCAGCGCACAACTAGCGGGGGGCACAGATACGCAGTATTTT
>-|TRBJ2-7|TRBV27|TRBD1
CASSYSGDSAYEQYF
TGTGCCAGCAGTTACTCTGGGGACAGTGCCTACGAGCAGTACTTC
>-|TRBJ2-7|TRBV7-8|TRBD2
CASSPRTSGTREQYF
TGTGCCAGCAGCCCTCGGACTAGCGGGACGAGGGAGCAGTACTTC
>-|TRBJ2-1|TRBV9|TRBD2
CASSPLVVSGNNEQFF
TGTGCCAGCAGCCCCCTCGTGGTTAGCGGGAACAATGAGCAGTTCTTC
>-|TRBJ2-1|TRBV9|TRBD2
CASSVGGTSGNNEQFF
TGTGCCAGCAGCGTAGGTGGGACTAGCGGAAACAATGAGCAGTTCTTC
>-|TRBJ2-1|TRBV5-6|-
CASSPTVPSYNEQFF
TGTGCCAGCAGCCCTACAGTACCTTCCTACAATGAGCAGTTCTTC
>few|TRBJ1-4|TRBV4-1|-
CASSQRNGQLLATNEKLFF
TGCGCCAGCAGCCAAAGAAACGGACAGCTACTCGCAACTAATGAAAAACTGTTTTTT
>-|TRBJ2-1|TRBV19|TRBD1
CATLRDRDNEQFF
TGTGCCACACTCCGGGACAGGGACAATGAGCAGTTCTTC
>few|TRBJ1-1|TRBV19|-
CASSRFRDQNTEAFF
TGTGCCAGTAGTAGATTCCGGGATCAGAACACTGAAGCTTTCTTT
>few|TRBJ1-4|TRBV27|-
CASSGRPRVEKLFF
TGTGCCAGCAGTGGGAGGCCCCGGGTAGAAAAACTGTTTTTT
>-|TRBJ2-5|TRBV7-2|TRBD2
CASSASGRGETQYF
TGTGCCAGCAGCGCAAGCGGGAGGGGAGAGACCCAGTACTTC
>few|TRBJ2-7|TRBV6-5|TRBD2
CASSSGREQYF
TGTGCCAGCAGTTCCGGGAGGGAGCAGTACTTC
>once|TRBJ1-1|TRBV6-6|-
CASSYSDRSTEAFF
TGTGCCAGCAGTTACTCGGACAGATCCACTGAAGCTTTCTTT